Following are 21 T cell receptor beta chains from one sample sequenced in a study of T-cell reconstitution after alpha-beta-depleted transplantation in children. A library of TCRbeta sequences, prepared with unique molecular identifiers, was generated. TCRdb recomputed calls from the PCR reads with MiXCR, one row per CDR3 protein. The sample lists 350,000 to 500,000 distinct CDR3 sequences, 43% occurring once. The sequencing used PBMCs, collected before TCRalphabeta/CD19-depleted stem cell transplant. The receptors stem from a girl aged 2 to 9 with aplastic anemia, due to receive a stem cell transplant.

This clonotype came up a few times. The gene calls are TRBV19 and TRBJ1-3; the match to TRBD1 covers 7 bases. The CDR3 spans 14 residues. CDR1 LNHDA and CDR2 SQIVND come from the germline V gene (reference sequence). Germline trimming cut 8 bases from V and 0 bases from J; bases unmatched to any gene: 4. The CDR3 DNA follows: TGTGCCAGTTGGGACAGACGCTCTGGAAACACCATATATTTT. Translated, it gives CASWDRRSGNTIYF.

The rearrangement links TRBV12-2 to TRBJ2-7; the table's D call, TRBD1, was not checked against the DNA. TRBV12-2 is a pseudogene. The CDR3 spans 17 residues. The CDR3 bases are TGTGCAAGTCGCTTAGGCCGGTGGGGGGCCTGTCGGGAGGAGCAGTACTTC. Protein sequence: CASRLGRWGACREEQYF.

The chain links TRBV6-2 or TRBV6-3 to TRBJ1-6, with D hard to call. This CDR3 has 13 residues. V lost 4 bases and J 8 bases, leaving 9 bases between the germline ends. Germline V gene data show CDR1 as MNHEY and CDR2 as SVGEGT. CDR3 protein: CASSWAEDSPLHF. Here the CDR3 DNA reads TGTGCCAGCAGTTGGGCGGAGGATTCACCCCTCCACTTT.

This clonotype was detected only a few times. V is TRBV29-1 and J is TRBJ1-1; D gene unclear. The CDR3 loop spans 13 amino acids. Germline assignment: CDR1 SQVTM and CDR2 ANQGSEA. The V end was cut by 1 base, the J end by 4 bases, with 10 bases between. The CDR3 is CSVEGRYSTEAFF. The CDR3 region has the DNA TGCAGCGTTGAAGGACGCTACAGCACTGAAGCTTTCTTT.

This clonotype has at least ten counts. V is TRBV15 and J is TRBJ1-5; D call uncertain. The CDR3 loop spans 16 amino acids. The germline V and J ends were trimmed by 5 bases and 1 base, with 15 bases remaining between them. Looked up from germline, CDR1 is LNHNV and CDR2 is YYDKDF (reference sequence). CDR3 loop: CATSESGWHSNQPQHF. The CDR3 DNA is TGTGCCACCAGCGAGAGCGGGTGGCACAGCAATCAGCCCCAGCATTTT.

CDR3 nucleotide sequence: TGTGCCAGCAGCTTAAAGGCGGGACACCCGGCTGGTAACGGGGAGCTGTTTTTT. Amino acid sequence: CASSLKAGHPAGNGELFF. The chain carries TRBV11-2 and TRBJ2-2, with D tentatively TRBD1 or TRBD2 (6 bases each). The V end was cut by 2 bases, the J end by 7 bases, with 23 bases between. This CDR3 comprises 18 residues. CDR1 is SGHAT, CDR2 FQNNGV, per germline.

This clonotype has a count of ten or more. This chain joins TRBV7-3 and TRBJ2-2, with TRBD2 matching over 8 bases. V was clipped by 5 bases and J by 1 base; unmatched bases: 3. Germline V CDR1 and CDR2: SGHTA, FQGTGA. The CDR3 loop spans 15 amino acids. CDR3 bases: TGTGCCAGCAGCCCCGGGACTAGGAACACCGGGGAGCTGTTTTTT. Translated, it gives CASSPGTRNTGELFF.

CDR3: CASSLVGPSISNEQFF. The CDR3 DNA reads TGTGCCAGCAGTTTGGTAGGGCCATCAATCTCCAATGAGCAGTTCTTC. This sequence joins TRBV28 and TRBJ2-1; D not resolved. Germline CDR1 and CDR2: MDHEN and SYDVKM. The ends were cut back, 3 bases at V and 6 bases at J, with 18 bases in the middle. The CDR3 has 16 residues.

This chain links TRBV29-1 with TRBJ1-2, with unresolved D. Germline assignment: CDR1 SQVTM and CDR2 ANQGSEA. Between the trimmed V and J ends, which lost 6 bases and 4 bases, there was a span of 18 bases. The CDR3 spans 14 residues. The CDR3 region is CSVEPYRVGYGYTF. In nucleotides, the CDR3 is TGCAGCGTCGAACCATATCGGGTGGGCTATGGCTACACCTTC. The complete variable domain, with remaining parts taken from reference TRBV29-1 and TRBJ1-2, reads SAVISQKPSRDICQRGTSLTIQCQVDSQVTMMFWYRQQPGQSLTLIATANQGSEATYESGFVIDKFPISRPNLTFSTLTVSNMSPEDSSIYLCSVEPYRVGYGYTFGSGTRLTVV.

About this clonotype: A much larger clone sits a single nucleotide away, making a read error possible. The chain is built from TRBV5-1 and TRBJ2-7; no reliable D call. The CDR3 consists of 14 residues. CDR1 and CDR2 (germline): SGHRS, YFSETQ. The CDR3 loop is CASSLAQVGYEQHF. The CDR3 DNA reads as TGCGCCAGCAGCTTGGCCCAGGTTGGCTACGAGCAGCACTTC. Based on the CDR3 plus reference TRBV5-1 and TRBJ2-7, the full variable domain is KAGVTQTPRYLIKTRGQQVTLSCSPISGHRSVSWYQQTPGQGLQFLFEYFSETQRNKGNFPGRFSGRQFSNSRSEMNVSTLELGDSALYLCASSLAQVGYEQHFGPGTRLTVT.

This chain joins TRBV18 and TRBJ2-2; 10 bases map to TRBD1. The CDR3 runs 16 residues. J gave up 6 bases and V 3 bases, and 7 bases lay outside the gene matches. CDR1 is KGHSH, CDR2 LQKENI, per germline. The CDR3 coding sequence is TGTGCCAGCTCACCGTTCGACAGGGGGCAAGCCGGGGAGCTGTTTTTT. Protein: CASSPFDRGQAGELFF.

This clonotype was counted only a few times. The rearrangement links TRBV7-9 to TRBJ2-1; the D call may be TRBD1 or TRBD2 (8 bases each). Germline lookup yields CDR1 SEHNR and CDR2 FQNEAQ (reference sequence). Deletions cut 5 bases from V and 9 bases from J, with 20 bases between. The CDR3 sequence is 15 residues long. Here the CDR3 DNA reads TGTGCCAGCAGCACAGGGGGACTAGGCATTAGTGAGCAGTTCTTC. Amino acid sequence: CASSTGGLGISEQFF.

The chain uses TRBV25-1 and TRBJ1-6; 7 nucleotides match TRBD1. This CDR3 comprises 14 residues. Germline loops: CDR1 MGHDK, CDR2 SYGVNS. The ends lost 8 bases at V and 4 bases at J; junction bases unmatched: 5. The CDR3 region has the DNA TGTGCCAGCCCACCGGGACAGTATAATTCACCCCTCCACTTT. As protein: CASPPGQYNSPLHF.

This clonotype was seen only a few times. The chain joins TRBV12-3 or TRBV12-4 to TRBJ1-2, with 9 bases lining up with TRBD1. V lost 5 bases to trimming and J lost 7 bases; unmatched junction nucleotides: 5. This CDR3 comprises 13 residues. In DNA, the CDR3 is TGTGCCAGCAGTGAACAGGGGGCGCGTGGCTACACCTTC. This encodes CASSEQGARGYTF.

This clonotype has ten or more counts. The V and J genes are TRBV5-4 and TRBJ2-2; D is ambiguous. Trimming shortened V by 0 bases and J by 8 bases, and 8 bases separated the two germline ends. The CDR3 runs to 13 residues. CDR1 is SGHNT, CDR2 YYREEE, per germline (reference sequence). The CDR3 region is CASSLVREGELFF. CDR3 nucleotide sequence: TGTGCCAGCAGCTTGGTCCGAGAGGGGGAGCTGTTTTTT. Using reference TRBV5-4 and TRBJ2-2 for the parts outside the CDR3, the full variable domain is ETGVTQSPTHLIKTRGQQVTLRCSSQSGHNTVSWYQQALGQGPQFIFQYYREEENGRGNFPPRFSGLQFPNYSSELNVNALELDDSALYLCASSLVREGELFFGEGSRLTVL.

This clonotype showed up just once. The J gene is TRBJ2-1, the V gene TRBV7-7, with TRBD2 matching 7 bases. The CDR3 is 15 residues long. V lost 5 bases and J lost 6; bases outside the gene matches: 10. Germline-derived CDR1 and CDR2 are SSHAT and FNYEAQ (reference sequence). DNA for the CDR3: TGTGCCAGCAGCGACCCGCGGGAGTCGGGCAATGAGCAGTTCTTC. Protein sequence: CASSDPRESGNEQFF. Combining the CDR3 with reference TRBV7-7 and TRBJ2-1 gives the whole variable domain GAGVSQSPRYKVTKRGQDVTLRCDPISSHATLYWYQQALGQGPEFLTYFNYEAQPDKSGLPSDRFSAERPEGSISTLTIQRTEQRDSAMYRCASSDPRESGNEQFFGPGTRLTVL.

This sequence joins TRBV9 and TRBJ1-1; TRBD1 matches at 8 bases. The trim removed 0 bases at V and 1 base at J, leaving 5 bases unmatched. Germline V gene data show CDR1 as SGDLS and CDR2 as YYNGEE. CDR3 length: 16 amino acids. The CDR3 bases are TGTGCCAGCAGCGTAGGTCAGGGGGCGAGGAACACTGAAGCTTTCTTT. It encodes CASSVGQGARNTEAFF.

This clonotype was detected a few times. This chain uses TRBV7-9 with TRBJ2-1; 14 nucleotides align to TRBD2. From germline, CDR1 is SEHNR and CDR2 FQNEAQ (reference sequence). Trimming cost V 5 bases and J 6 bases; bases outside gene matches: 3. This CDR3 comprises 15 residues. In nucleotides, the CDR3 is TGTGCCAGCAGCCCGGGACTAGCGGGAGCCAATGAGCAGTTCTTC. Amino acids: CASSPGLAGANEQFF.

On this clonotype: This may arise from a read error, as a much more abundant clone is one base away. This chain uses TRBV29-1 with TRBJ2-5; D is undetermined. The CDR3 is 12 residues long. CDR1 and CDR2 from the germline V gene are SQVTM and ANQGSEA. CDR3 in DNA: TGCAGCGTTGATGCCTTGCGCGAGACCCAGTCCTTC. Translated, it gives CSVDALRETQSF.

This clonotype was counted between two and nine times. The chain combines TRBV7-9 with TRBJ2-3; 11 bases align to TRBD2. Germline trimming cut 5 bases from V and 2 bases from J; bases unmatched to any gene: 9. CDR1 and CDR2 (germline): SEHNR, FQNEAQ (reference sequence). The CDR3 is 17 amino acids. CDR3 sequence (DNA): TGTGCCAGCAGCCCAAGCGGACTAGCGGGTTACACAGATACGCAGTATTTT. Translation gives CASSPSGLAGYTDTQYF.

This clonotype occurred once. The genes are TRBV20-1 and TRBJ2-1, with D tentatively TRBD2 (6 bases). The CDR3 loop spans 15 amino acids. The V end lost 1 base, the J end lost 4 bases, and 14 bases lay between the germline ends. The germline V gene has CDR1 DFQATT and CDR2 SNEGSKA (reference sequence). CDR3 coding DNA: TGCAGTGCTAGAGGACTAGTGATGGGGTACAATGAGCAGTTCTTC. Translating it yields CSARGLVMGYNEQFF.